This T cell receptor (beta chain) appears in the sequencing data of a study of blood T cell repertoires in COVID-19. Study summary: COVID-19 samples collected from the United States, Italy and Spain covered acute and convalescent phases.

Germline CDR1 SGHRS, CDR2 YFSETQ. The length of the CDR3 is 13 residues. Trimming removed 2 bases at V and 3 bases at J, with 8 bases between. In the source study's methods: Estimated nucleated cell counts came from reference gene primer amplification. Sequencing used immunoSEQ multiplex PCR; TCRdb keeps in-frame clones, though not all of them. D and trimming were read from the DNA, whereas the V and J calls and clone size are those reported in that table. The sample records 250,000 or so clones, about four fifths being singletons. The V gene is TRBV5-1, the J gene TRBJ2-5, with D perhaps TRBD2 (5 bases). This TCR came from a man older than 75 with acute or convalescent COVID-19. Source material: peripheral blood. The CDR3 sequence: CASSFPGEETQYF. Written as DNA, the CDR3 is TGCGCCAGCAGCTTCCCCGGGGAAGAGACCCAGTACTTC.